This record covers a single TCR beta chain. The antigen it recognizes is unknown. Within one base of it there is no much larger clone, and no base qualities were kept. The data belong to a study of T cell changes during pregnancy in multiple sclerosis (dated by TCRdb to between 2018 and 2020). With respect to the entire study: The study examined how the T cell repertoire changed over the course of pregnancy in women with multiple sclerosis.

The germline V gene encodes CDR1 SGHAT and CDR2 FQNNGV. The CDR3, from cysteine to phenylalanine, totals 14 residues. The CDR3 DNA has 42 bases and is translated from base 1. The trim is 2 bases for V and 6 bases for J, with a gap of 13 bases between the germline ends. The method was the immunoSEQ multiplex PCR assay. In its TCRdb copy, this immuneACCESS table keeps in-frame sequences only and misses some clones. Where compared with another copy, unresolved V genes explain less than half of these, and the others have no known cause. For this sample the table gives 69,000 or so clones, of which over 80% were detected only once. The ten largest clonotypes hold 2% to 2.5% of the sample.

The sequence joins TRBV11-2 to TRBJ1-1; TRBD1 is a possible D gene, resting on 5 matching bases. The sample was peripheral blood, taken before pregnancy. The clonotype comes from a female donor with multiple sclerosis, enrolled in a pregnancy study. This receptor has the CDR3 CASSLHIDSAEAFF. The sequenced DNA is TGTGCCAGCAGCTTACACATCGACAGCGCTGAAGCTTTCTTT.